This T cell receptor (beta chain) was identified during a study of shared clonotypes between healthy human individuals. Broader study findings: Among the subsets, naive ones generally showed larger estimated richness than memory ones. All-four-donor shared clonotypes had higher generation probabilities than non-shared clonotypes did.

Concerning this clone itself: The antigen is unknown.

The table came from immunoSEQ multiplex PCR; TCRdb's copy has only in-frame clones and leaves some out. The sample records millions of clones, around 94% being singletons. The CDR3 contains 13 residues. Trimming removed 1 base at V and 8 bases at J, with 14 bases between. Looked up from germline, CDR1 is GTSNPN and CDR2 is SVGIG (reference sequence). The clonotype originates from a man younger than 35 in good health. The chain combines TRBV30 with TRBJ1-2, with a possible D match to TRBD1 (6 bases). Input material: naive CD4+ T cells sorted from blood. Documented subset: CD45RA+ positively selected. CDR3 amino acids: CAWSGQAKQGYTF. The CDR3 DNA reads TGTGCCTGGAGTGGACAGGCCAAGCAGGGCTACACCTTC.